The entry below gives a single T cell receptor (beta chain) sequence along with its context. What it recognizes is unknown. This sample is part of a study of monozygotic twins with inflammatory bowel disease. Findings and caveats of the study: IBD patients had lower TCRbeta diversity (inverse Simpson) than healthy co-twins.

Blood was drawn once per donor, and each sample measured more than 2 ml. TCRdb re-called the 5' RACE reads; one entry per CDR3 protein, DNA not given. The table for this sample gives 400,000 to 500,000 distinct CDR3 sequences. CDR1 and CDR2 (germline): MNHNS, SASEGT. The CDR3 length is 15 residues. The chain uses TRBV6-1 and TRBJ2-5; TCRdb selects TRBD1, and the lack of DNA leaves this call unchecked. The sequenced sample was blood. The TCR originated in a human donor with ulcerative colitis or Crohn's disease, or a healthy co-twin of an affected twin (not recorded which). CDR3 residues: CASSERGGGQETQYF.